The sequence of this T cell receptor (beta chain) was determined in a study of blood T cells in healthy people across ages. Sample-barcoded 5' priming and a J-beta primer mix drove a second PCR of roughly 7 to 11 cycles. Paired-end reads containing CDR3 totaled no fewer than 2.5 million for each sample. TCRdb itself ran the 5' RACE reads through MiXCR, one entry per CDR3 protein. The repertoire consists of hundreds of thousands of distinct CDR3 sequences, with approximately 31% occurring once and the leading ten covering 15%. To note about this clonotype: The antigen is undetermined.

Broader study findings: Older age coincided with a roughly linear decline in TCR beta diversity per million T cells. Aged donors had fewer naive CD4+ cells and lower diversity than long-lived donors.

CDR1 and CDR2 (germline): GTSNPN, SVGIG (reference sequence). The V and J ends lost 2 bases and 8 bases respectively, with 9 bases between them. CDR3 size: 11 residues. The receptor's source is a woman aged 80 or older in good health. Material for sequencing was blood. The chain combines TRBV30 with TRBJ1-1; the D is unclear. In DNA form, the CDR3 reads TGTGCCTGGAGTAACAGTAGAGAAGCTTTCTTT. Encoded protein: CAWSNSREAFF.